This passage covers 16 T cell receptor beta chains from one sample sequenced in a study of beta chain features in type 1 diabetes (dated by TCRdb to 2016 to 2019). Receptors were amplified or captured by the immunoSEQ multiplex PCR assay. The High Capacity cDNA Reverse Transcription Kit was used to reverse transcribe all of the isolated RNA, meaning that expressed TCRB transcripts were what got sequenced. The immuneACCESS repertoire file appears here via TCRdb, limited to in-frame rearrangements. These files lack a portion of the clones; in checked studies, under half of the deficit traces to unresolved V genes, and the cause of the others is not known. The sample table holds roughly 230,000 clones, of which more than 9% were seen once. 0.03% to 0.035% of the sample belongs to the ten largest clones. Sequencing was done on a sample of naive CD4+ T cells from blood. The cell subset or site label corresponds to: true naive CD4+ T cells. The receptors here all came from a woman between 18 and 29 years old in good health.

In this sample, this clone turned up a few times. The chain recombines TRBV12-5 with TRBJ2-2; D may be TRBD1 (5 bases). This CDR3 is built from 15 residues. The germline CDR1 and CDR2 sequences are LGHNT and FRNRAP. V was cut by 1 base and J by 6 bases, with 12 bases left in between. The CDR3 here is CASGLGQPGPGELFF. The CDR3, as DNA: TGTGCTAGTGGTTTGGGACAGCCCGGCCCCGGGGAGCTGTTTTTT.

The chain carries TRBV14 and TRBJ2-2; TRBD2 might be the D (5 bases). This CDR3 is 13 amino acids long. The V gene lost 3 bases and the J gene lost 6 bases, with 8 bases spanning the gap. Germline-derived CDR1 and CDR2 are SGHDN and FVKESK. The CDR3 region is CASSQRGPGELFF. The CDR3 bases are TGTGCCAGCAGCCAGAGAGGGCCCGGGGAGCTGTTTTTT.

This clone was found a few times. The chain is built from TRBV5-6 and TRBJ2-7; weak D call: TRBD2 (6 bases). Germline V CDR1 and CDR2: SGHDT, YYEEEE. The CDR3 sequence is 14 residues long. V lost 0 bases, J lost 5 bases, and 12 bases lay in between. DNA of the CDR3: TGTGCCAGCAGCTTGGGGCGGGGTGTCCACGAGCAGTACTTC. This encodes CASSLGRGVHEQYF.

The chain recombines TRBV2 with TRBJ1-1; 7 nucleotides agree with TRBD1. The CDR3 loop spans 12 amino acids. Germline V CDR1 and CDR2: SNHLY, FYNNEI. With 4 bases clipped from V and 5 bases from J, the junction kept 1 base outside the gene matches. The CDR3 DNA follows: TGTGCCAGCAGTGGGACAGGAACTGAAGCTTTCTTT. Translation gives CASSGTGTEAFF.

The chain recombines TRBV9 with TRBJ2-7; 8 bases fit TRBD1. Per germline, CDR1 SGDLS and CDR2 YYNGEE. This CDR3 has 13 residues. V trimming: 4 bases; J trimming: 5 bases; junction bases outside the gene matches: 5. The CDR3 spells CASSKGTGNEQYF. CDR3 bases: TGTGCCAGCAGCAAAGGGACAGGCAACGAGCAGTACTTC.

The genes are TRBV5-1 and TRBJ2-7, with 8 bases lining up with TRBD1. J lost 2 bases, V lost 4 bases, and 2 bases had no gene match. Germline V gives CDR1 SGHRS, CDR2 YFSETQ. There are 13 residues in the CDR3. CDR3 in amino acids: CASSPQGAYEQYF. The CDR3 DNA is TGCGCCAGCAGCCCACAGGGGGCCTACGAGCAGTACTTC.

The genes are TRBV7-9 and TRBJ2-1, with a tentative D call TRBD2 (5 bases). Germline CDR1 is SEHNR and CDR2 is FQNEAQ (reference sequence). The CDR3 totals 17 residues. V was cut by 2 bases and J by 5 bases, with 19 bases left in between. This CDR3 is CASSLLGLARFHNEQFF. In DNA form, the CDR3 reads TGTGCCAGCAGCTTACTGGGTTTAGCGCGGTTCCACAATGAGCAGTTCTTC.

The chain carries TRBV5-1 and TRBJ2-3; 10 bases line up with TRBD2. V was pared by 0 bases and J by 4 bases, with 8 bases of the junction left unmatched. CDR1 SGHRS and CDR2 YFSETQ come from the germline V gene. CDR3 length: 17 amino acids. The DNA for the CDR3 is TGCGCCAGCAGCTTGGCCGGGCTAGCGGGAGCCTCAGATACGCAGTATTTT. Translated: CASSLAGLAGASDTQYF.

V is TRBV2 and J is TRBJ1-3; maybe TRBD1 (5 bases). The CDR3 length is 14 residues. Germline-derived CDR1 and CDR2 are SNHLY and FYNNEI. V lost 7 bases and J lost 4, with 14 bases in between. The CDR3 spells CASTPTRGGNTIYF. The CDR3 coding sequence is TGTGCCAGCACACCAACAAGGGGAGGAAACACCATATATTTT. The whole variable domain, filled in from reference TRBV2 and TRBJ1-3, reads EPEVTQTPSHQVTQMGQEVILRCVPISNHLYFYWYRQILGQKVEFLVSFYNNEISEKSEIFDDQFSVERPDGSNFTLKIRSTKLEDSAMYFCASTPTRGGNTIYFGEGSWLTVV.

The rearrangement links TRBV29-1 to TRBJ1-4; D is possibly TRBD1 (5 bases). CDR1 is SQVTM, CDR2 ANQGSEA, per germline. There are 12 residues in the CDR3. Between the trimmed V and J ends, which lost 7 bases and 4 bases, there was a span of 10 bases. The CDR3 sequence: CSAGVSNEKLFF. CDR3 sequence (DNA): TGCAGCGCGGGGGTTAGTAATGAAAAACTGTTTTTT.

The chain links TRBV27 to TRBJ1-2; 7 bases line up with TRBD1. Germline lookup yields CDR1 MNHEY and CDR2 SMNVEV (reference sequence). J lost 9 bases, V lost 2 bases, and 6 bases had no gene match. This CDR3 contains 13 residues. CDR3 in amino acids: CASSLGPDRSYTF. The CDR3 DNA reads TGTGCCAGCAGTTTAGGCCCGGACAGGAGCTACACCTTC.

This clone has just a few counts. The rearrangement uses TRBV6-5 and TRBJ2-7, with 9 bases identical to TRBD1. V shed 8 bases and J 3 bases; nucleotides not matched to a gene: 5. Germline values: CDR1 MNHEY, CDR2 SVGAGI. The CDR3 contains 13 residues. The CDR3, as DNA: TGTGCCAGCGCGCGACAGGGGGTCTACGAGCAGTACTTC. Translation: CASARQGVYEQYF.

V usage is TRBV30 and J usage is TRBJ1-1; D possibly corresponds to TRBD1 (6 bases). V was cut by 3 bases and J by 6 bases, with 14 bases left in between. CDR3 length: 13 amino acids. Per the germline V gene, CDR1 is GTSNPN and CDR2 is SVGIG (reference sequence). CDR3 protein: CAWSRTGLPEAFF. The CDR3 nucleotides read TGTGCCTGGAGCCGAACAGGGTTACCTGAAGCTTTCTTT. Looking up the rest from reference TRBV30 and TRBJ1-1 gives the full variable domain: SQTIHQWPATLVQPVGSPLSLECTVEGTSNPNLYWYRQAAGRGLQLLFYSVGIGQISSEVPQNLSASRPQDRQFILSSKKLLLSDSGFYLCAWSRTGLPEAFFGQGTRLTVV.

This clone has more than one count but fewer than ten. The rearrangement uses TRBV6-1 and TRBJ2-7; 7 positions agree with TRBD2. This CDR3 has 15 residues. Germline values: CDR1 MNHNS, CDR2 SASEGT. Losses at the gene ends were 10 bases for V and 3 bases for J; bases not matched to a gene: 15. The CDR3 bases are TGTGCCACAGCCCCTAGCGGTGGCGGGGGCTACGAGCAGTACTTC. Protein: CATAPSGGGGYEQYF.

This clone was counted between two and nine times. The chain carries TRBV11-2 and TRBJ2-2, with a weak D call TRBD2 (5 bases). V gave up 3 bases and J gave up 0 bases, with 8 bases separating them. The germline V gene has CDR1 SGHAT and CDR2 FQNNGV. The CDR3 extends over 15 amino acids. CDR3 protein: CASSFRGANTGELFF. DNA of the CDR3: TGTGCCAGCAGCTTCCGGGGAGCGAACACCGGGGAGCTGTTTTTT.

Of note for this clone: Distinct nucleotide sequences in the sample also encode this CDR3. V gene TRBV2 combines with J gene TRBJ2-1; D not certain. CDR1 and CDR2 (germline): SNHLY, FYNNEI. Deletions cut 6 bases from V and 4 bases from J, with 4 bases between. The CDR3 has 11 residues. Here the CDR3 DNA reads TGTGCCAGCAGGGAGTACAATGAGCAGTTCTTC. This gives the protein CASREYNEQFF.